This note documents a single T cell receptor (beta chain) sequence. Its antigen specificity is not known. The sample holds no much larger clone one base away, and base qualities are not on file. The sample belongs to a study of blood T cell repertoires in COVID-19 (TCRdb year 2020). Regarding the complete study: Samples from collaborators originated in the United States, Italy and Spain and spanned both the acute and convalescent phases of COVID-19. The repertoires were released in a freely available public database meant as a resource for research on the immune response to SARS-CoV-2. The material from the prospective study consisted of cDNA or gDNA derived from T cells, B-cell-depleted T cells, or PBMCs. A de-identified subject ID, COVID-19 status, age in years and sex were almost always included in the sample metadata. Where available, HLA class I and class II types were obtained from metadata supplied by the sample provider rather than from assay-based typing. Deeply sampled blood TCRbeta repertoires from subjects exposed to, actively infected with, or recovered from COVID-19 were included in the dataset. Samples came from the ongoing ImmuneRACE study (first 160 participants) plus 1,254 subjects from 6 global collaborators. Study-level results and caveats: Clinical and demographic metadata were provided uncurated, with the amount varying by source and participant.

In the prospective study, participants were roughly 18 to 90 years old, resided in 20 to 30 geographic areas of the United States, and were enrolled through a virtual design. Cohort assignment in the prospective study relied on participant-reported clinical history from a screening survey and a study questionnaire. ImmuneRACE Cohort 3 recovered participants were defined by two consecutive negative NP/OP PCR tests, healthcare professional clearance, or symptom resolution. In the prospective study, whole blood, serum and a nasopharyngeal or oropharyngeal swab were collected from each participant by mobile phlebotomists. Participants in the prospective study had the option to provide additional blood draws and questionnaires over an approximately 2-month period. Before DNA extraction, prospective study blood samples were shipped either frozen or at room temperature. Relative to germline, V is missing 1 base and J is missing 2 bases, with 4 bases of the junction outside any gene match. The CDR3 runs 15 residues from the cysteine to the phenylalanine. Of all the DNA, just the CDR3 is kept, 45 bases in frame from base 1. CDR1 SGHDN and CDR2 FVKESK are derived from the germline V gene.

TCRbeta CDR3 regions were amplified from genomic DNA using the immunoSEQ Assay, a bias-controlled multiplex PCR. The authors' pipeline ran thus. Within the assay, amplification of reference gene primers was used to estimate how many nucleated cells each sample contained. Sequence reads were collapsed and filtered to measure the absolute abundance of every unique TCRbeta CDR3 rearrangement. For each sample, productive Simpson clonality was calculated by taking the square root of Simpson's diversity index across productive rearrangements. Imported from immuneACCESS, the table was reduced by TCRdb to in-frame sequences with V and J called. These copies leave out some clones; in studies compared against another copy, an unresolved V gene accounts for under half, and the cause of the remainder is not known. D and trimming were read from the DNA, whereas the V and J calls and clone size are those reported in that table. The sample yields a few hundred thousand clones; roughly 85% were counted once. The ten largest clones take up approximately 5% of the sample.

The source is a woman younger than 45 who had recovered from COVID-19. The sample taken for sequencing was PBMCs or T cells enriched from blood (not recorded which). The chain links TRBV14 with TRBJ1-1, with 7 central nucleotides matching TRBD1. The DNA sequence is given as TGTGCCAGCAGCCAAGGACAGGGTTTTAACACTGAAGCTTTCTTT. It specifies CASSQGQGFNTEAFF.